A selection of T cell receptor beta chains follows, all from one sample in a study of cytomegalovirus exposure and HLA in healthy donors. TCRdb keeps only in-frame clones here, not all; method: immunoSEQ multiplex PCR. The sample data list about 130,000 clones. Sequencing was done on a sample of PBMCs. These receptors were taken from a man between 18 and 29 years old in good health and CMV-seronegative. CDR3s include the opening cysteine and the closing phenylalanine or tryptophan. A D gene is named only where the DNA matches it firmly.

TRBJ2-3,TRBD2,TRBV6-1,TGTGCCAGCAGTGTGAGCGGGGGGGCGAATACGCAGTATTTT,CASSVSGGANTQYF
TRBJ1-4,-,TRBV19,TGTGCCAGTAGTATTTTGACAGCTCAAGAACTGTTTTTT,CASSILTAQELFF
TRBJ2-1,-,TRBV27,TGTGCCAGCAGTTTCCTGAGGGGAGGGGGTGACAATGAGCAGTTCTTC,CASSFLRGGGDNEQFF
TRBJ2-3,TRBD2,TRBV5-4,TGTGCCAGCAGCGGGACTAGCGGGGCATACACAGATACGCAGTATTTT,CASSGTSGAYTDTQYF
TRBJ2-5,-,TRBV15,TGTGCCACCAGCAGAGGGTTAGCGCAAGAGACCCAGTACTTC,CATSRGLAQETQYF
TRBJ1-6,-,TRBV6-1,TGTGCCAGCAGTGAAGGGCAGGGAAATTCACCCCTCCACTTT,CASSEGQGNSPLHF
TRBJ2-1,TRBD1,TRBV4-1,TGCGCCAGCAGCCCGGGACAGGGGGCTAAGGATGAGCAGTTCTTC,CASSPGQGAKDEQFF
TRBJ2-5,-,TRBV28,TGTGCCAGCAGTCCCACGTTGGGGCAGGAGACCCAGTACTTC,CASSPTLGQETQYF
TRBJ2-5,TRBD2,TRBV7-2,TGTGCCAGCAGCCTAGACGGGGGGTATCGGGAGACCCAGTACTTC,CASSLDGGYRETQYF
TRBJ1-5,-,TRBV6-1,TGTGCCAGCAGCGATACAGGTAATAGACAGCCCCAGCATTTT,CASSDTGNRQPQHF
TRBJ2-1,-,TRBV20-1,TGCAGTGCTCCGAGGCGGAGTGAGCAGTTCTTC,CSAPRRSEQFF
TRBJ2-1,-,TRBV13,TGTGCCAGCAGCACGCGACTAGGCGAGCAGTTCTTC,CASSTRLGEQFF
TRBJ1-1,TRBD1,TRBV9,TGTGCCAGCAGCGTAGCTGACAGGGGGCGTTTATCTGAAGCTTTCTTT,CASSVADRGRLSEAFF
TRBJ2-1,-,TRBV27,TGTGCCAGCAGTTTCCAGCTTCGAGGGAATGAGCAGTTCTTC,CASSFQLRGNEQFF
TRBJ1-1,TRBD1,TRBV6-4,TGTGCCAGCAGATTCGACAGGGGAACCCGATTGAACACTGAAGCTTTCTTT,CASRFDRGTRLNTEAFF
TRBJ2-3,TRBD1,TRBV30,TGTGCCTGGGGCTCAACGGGACAGGGAACAGATACGCAGTATTTT,CAWGSTGQGTDTQYF
TRBJ1-3,TRBD1,TRBV27,TGTGCCAGCAGTTTGGGACAGGGGGCGAACGGAAACACCATATATTTT,CASSLGQGANGNTIYF
TRBJ2-1,-,TRBV20-1,TGCAGTGCAGACTCGAGGTGGGAGCAGTTCTTC,CSADSRWEQFF
TRBJ2-1,TRBD1,TRBV11-3,TGTGCCAGCTCCCCCACCGGGACAGGGGGCCTTGAGCAGTTCTTC,CASSPTGTGGLEQFF
TRBJ1-5,-,TRBV5-1,TGCGCCAGCAGCCCAACCGGAATTCGGGGGGAGTCGGCCCAGCATTTT,CASSPTGIRGESAQHF
TRBJ1-1,TRBD1,TRBV6-1,TGTGCCAGCAGTGCCCGACAGGGGCTTAACACTGAAGCTTTCTTT,CASSARQGLNTEAFF
TRBJ1-2,-,TRBV5-8,TGTGCCAGCAGCTTAGGACTCATCTATGGCTACACCTTC,CASSLGLIYGYTF
TRBJ2-1,-,TRBV7-2,TGTGCCAGCAGCTTAGCGGGCAAGGGGGATGAGCAGTTCTTC,CASSLAGKGDEQFF
TRBJ1-2,-,TRBV19,TGTGCCAGTAGTATAGACAAAGGGGATTATGGCTACACCTTC,CASSIDKGDYGYTF
TRBJ1-4,TRBD1,TRBV19,TGTGCCACTAGAGACAGGGCTAATGAAAAACTGTTTTTT,CATRDRANEKLFF
TRBJ2-7,-,TRBV4-2,TGTGCCAGCAGCCCCCGGACAGAATATCTTACCTACGAGCAGTACTTC,CASSPRTEYLTYEQYF
TRBJ1-5,-,TRBV5-6,TGTGCCAGCACCCAGGGGAGTCAGCCCCAGCATTTT,CASTQGSQPQHF
TRBJ2-2,-,TRBV6-5,TGTGCCAGCAGTCCACAGGGATTCACCGGGGAGCTGTTTTTT,CASSPQGFTGELFF
TRBJ1-2,-,TRBV2,TGTGCCAGCAGTGTATCCCGGGAACACTATGGCTACACCTTC,CASSVSREHYGYTF
TRBJ1-2,TRBD1,TRBV28,TGTGCCAGCGGGACAGCGTTCTATGGCTACACCTTC,CASGTAFYGYTF
TRBJ1-5,-,TRBV2,TGTGCCAGCAGTTCCGGGACTACCAACCCCCAGCATTTT,CASSSGTTNPQHF
TRBJ2-7,TRBD2,TRBV18,TGTGCCAGCTCACCAGCGGCGGGGGGACACCCACACGAGCAGTACTTC,CASSPAAGGHPHEQYF
TRBJ2-7,TRBD2,TRBV9,TGTGCCAGCAGCGTCCTAGCGGGACCGCAAAACGAGCAGTACTTC,CASSVLAGPQNEQYF
TRBJ2-5,TRBD1,TRBV7-6,TGTGCCAGCAGCTTAGTTAGGACAGGGGGAGAGACCCAGTACTTC,CASSLVRTGGETQYF
TRBJ2-5,-,TRBV10-1,TGCGCCAGCAGTGACGTTCCGGGACTTGGCCAGTACTTC,CASSDVPGLGQYF
TRBJ1-1,-,TRBV19,TGTGCCAGCAGAAACTCCGGAGGGGGGGCGAACACTGAAGCTTTCTTT,CASRNSGGGANTEAFF
TRBJ1-6,-,TRBV4-1,TGCGCCAGCAGCCAAGTGGGGGGGTCGGGAGATTCACCCCTCCACTTT,CASSQVGGSGDSPLHF
TRBJ1-2,TRBD1,TRBV27,TGTGCCAGCAGGCCGGGACAGACCTCCTATGGCTACACCTTC,CASRPGQTSYGYTF
TRBJ2-2,TRBD1,TRBV6-1,TGTGCCAGCAGGGGGACAGGGGGCAACACCGGGGAGCTGTTTTTT,CASRGTGGNTGELFF